This is a list of T cell receptor beta chains from one sample in a study of blood T cell repertoires in COVID-19. Using immunoSEQ multiplex PCR, the repertoire was profiled, and TCRdb retains in-frame clones only, with some absent. The sample shows more than 15,000 clones, about 90% of them seen only once. What was sequenced was peripheral blood. Source of these receptors: a human donor in a cohort sampled during active COVID-19. Each CDR3 is given with its conserved first and last residue. D genes are given only for firm matches. The size of a clone is reported for some rows only, either as once, few or many, or as a class for expanded clones.

.	.	TRBV27	TRBJ2-5	CASSLRGEETQYF	TGTGCCAGCAGTTTAAGGGGTGAAGAGACCCAGTACTTC
.	.	TRBV10-3	TRBJ1-1	CAISATANTEAFF	TGTGCCATCAGCGCGACAGCTAACACTGAAGCTTTCTTT
.	.	TRBV28	TRBJ2-7	CASSFRHNYEQYF	TGTGCCAGCAGTTTCCGACATAACTACGAGCAGTACTTC
TRBD1	.	TRBV5-4	TRBJ1-6	CASSPDRGGGFNSPLHF	TGTGCCAGCAGCCCGGACAGGGGAGGGGGCTTTAATTCACCCCTCCACTTT
.	.	TRBV4-3	TRBJ2-2	CASSQTDRTPAGELFF	TGCGCCAGCAGCCAAACGGACAGAACCCCCGCCGGGGAGCTGTTTTTT
.	.	TRBV6-5	TRBJ2-5	CASSYGGGREETQYF	TGTGCCAGCAGTTATGGAGGGGGCCGAGAAGAGACCCAGTACTTC
TRBD1	.	TRBV6-5	TRBJ2-3	CASMRDRGTDTQYF	TGTGCCAGCATGCGGGACAGGGGGACAGATACGCAGTATTTT
TRBD1	.	TRBV7-9	TRBJ2-5	CASSRGTGVQETQYF	TGTGCCAGCAGCAGGGGGACAGGGGTCCAAGAGACCCAGTACTTC
.	.	TRBV5-1	TRBJ1-1	CASSLEPGMNTEAFF	TGCGCCAGCAGCTTGGAGCCGGGGATGAACACTGAAGCTTTCTTT
.	.	TRBV4-3	TRBJ2-1	CASSQDLRRDEQFF	TGCGCCAGCAGCCAAGATCTACGGAGGGATGAGCAGTTCTTC
.	.	TRBV27	TRBJ2-3	CASSLLGSSSTDTQYF	TGTGCCAGCAGTTTATTAGGGAGCTCTAGCACAGATACGCAGTATTTT
.	.	TRBV18	TRBJ1-1	CASSPGQNTEAFF	TGTGCCAGCTCACCCGGACAGAACACTGAAGCTTTCTTT
TRBD2	.	TRBV5-4	TRBJ2-1	CASSSGPNNEQFF	TGTGCCAGTTCTAGCGGACCCAACAATGAGCAGTTCTTC
.	.	TRBV7-2	TRBJ2-5	CASSSRTVQETQYF	TGTGCCAGCAGCTCGCGGACAGTACAAGAGACCCAGTACTTC
TRBD1	.	TRBV5-8	TRBJ2-4	CASSFRTGADIQYF	TGTGCCAGCAGCTTCCGGACAGGGGCTGACATTCAGTACTTC
TRBD2	once	TRBV19	TRBJ2-1	CASTGLVGNEQFF	TGTGCCAGTACTGGACTAGTGGGTAATGAGCAGTTCTTC
TRBD1	.	TRBV18	TRBJ1-1	CASSPRTGANTEAFF	TGTGCCAGCTCACCACGGACAGGGGCGAACACTGAAGCTTTCTTT
TRBD2	.	TRBV10-3	TRBJ2-3	CAISTSGANTDTQYF	TGTGCCATCAGTACTAGCGGAGCGAACACAGATACGCAGTATTTT
TRBD1	.	TRBV6-2/TRBV6-3	TRBJ1-5	CASSYETGGLVNQPQHF	TGTGCCAGCAGTTATGAGACAGGGGGTCTTGTTAATCAGCCCCAGCATTTT
TRBD1	.	TRBV9	TRBJ1-2	CASSAAGTAYGYTF	TGTGCCAGCAGCGCCGCCGGGACAGCTTATGGCTACACCTTC
.	.	TRBV9	TRBJ1-2	CASSVTGANYGYTF	TGTGCCAGCAGCGTTACAGGAGCTAACTATGGCTACACCTTC
TRBD2	.	TRBV7-9	TRBJ2-2	CASGSPGGTNTGELFF	TGTGCCAGCGGCTCCCCGGGAGGGACGAACACCGGGGAGCTGTTTTTT
TRBD2	.	TRBV24-1	TRBJ2-1	CATSDPGTSAFNEQFF	TGTGCCACCAGTGACCCCGGGACTAGCGCCTTCAATGAGCAGTTCTTC